This section outlines one T cell receptor beta chain sequence together with its context. Its antigen is not identified. Looked up from germline, CDR1 is ENHRY and CDR2 is SYGVKD. The V gene lost 0 bases and the J gene lost 1 base, with 7 bases spanning the gap. This CDR3 has 16 residues. These data belong to a study of cytomegalovirus exposure and HLA in healthy donors. The study's findings and limits: Later analysis suggested most CMV-associated TCR beta chains were HLA-restricted. Later analysis associated a missense DCLRE1C variant with TCR beta V- and J-gene trimming. The classifier reportedly diagnosed cytomegalovirus status with high sensitivity and specificity.

Each donor was nominally healthy when sampled (though unrecorded immune exposures were likely). Vbeta (60) and Jbeta (13) primers were used in the PCR. TCRdb's copy holds only in-frame clones and misses some; the assay was immunoSEQ multiplex PCR. Of about 150,000 clones detected, 75% to 90% appear once; the ten largest clones hold around 7.8%. Sequences were obtained from PBMCs. This sequence joins TRBV10-3 and TRBJ1-6; D is possibly TRBD1 (5 bases). This clonotype was obtained from a woman aged 50 to 65 in good health and CMV-seropositive. The CDR3 DNA follows: TGTGCCATCAGTGAGTCAAGGGGATCCTATAATTCACCCCTCCACTTT. This codes for CAISESRGSYNSPLHF.